The text below deals with one T cell receptor beta chain. Its target is unknown. This sample is drawn from a study of OX40 agonist ivuxolimab in advanced cancers. The CDR3 sequence is 15 residues long. The V segment lost 1 base and the J segment 3 bases; nucleotides outside the gene matches: 5. CDR1 is KGHSH, CDR2 LQKENI, per germline. Study observations and caveats: Expanded clones tended on average to be more numerous among CD8+ T cells than CD4+.

The table came from immunoSEQ multiplex PCR; TCRdb's copy has only in-frame clones and leaves some out. The sample lists approximately 65,000 clones, roughly nine tenths seen once, with approximately 1% in the top ten. This chain uses TRBV18 with TRBJ1-1, with 7 bases lining up with TRBD1. The sample in question was CD4+ or CD8+ T cells sorted from blood, obtained in a trial of the OX40 agonist ivuxolimab. The source of this sequence is an adult with an advanced solid tumor such as melanoma, head and neck, liver or kidney cancer. The CDR3 DNA is TGTGCCAGCTCACCACGGGGGGACAGCTACACTGAAGCTTTCTTT. This translates into CASSPRGDSYTEAFF.